The 4 T cell receptor beta chains listed next were all sequenced from one sample in a study of T cell repertoires in cytomegalovirus infection. TCRdb processed the reads anew with MiXCR; each CDR3 protein has one entry. The sample includes just over 300,000 distinct CDR3 sequences, roughly 16% of them seen just once. The sequenced material came from PBMCs. The receptors shown here come from a human donor in good health (CMV status not recorded). Some clones in this sample may be carry-over from other donors' samples.

Notes on this clonotype: The germline gene is not matched at one end of the junction; a read error may be the cause. The chain has TRBV6-8 and TRBJ2-1, with 10 bases that match TRBD2. Germline V gene lookup returns CDR1 MNHGY and CDR2 SAAAGT. The CDR3 contains 14 residues. For the CDR3, the DNA is TGTGCCAGCACCATAGCGGGGGGCTACAATGAGCCGTTCTTC. This gives the protein CASTIAGGYNEPFF.

In this sample, this clonotype turned up many times. The V and J genes are TRBV7-2 and TRBJ2-1, with 10 positions matching TRBD2. Germline CDR1 is SGHTA and CDR2 is FQGNSA. This CDR3 region has 18 residues. V lost 1 base to trimming and J lost 0 bases; unmatched junction nucleotides: 6. The CDR3 reads CASSLGTSGGSSYNEQFF. The CDR3 DNA reads as TGTGCCAGCAGCTTAGGGACTAGCGGAGGAAGCTCCTACAATGAGCAGTTCTTC.

The chain is built from TRBV12-3 or TRBV12-4 and TRBJ1-2; TRBD1 might be the D (5 bases). Trimming took off 1 base at V and 2 bases at J, with 14 bases between the two ends. The CDR3 length is 16 residues. CDR3 sequence: CASSLVLTAGNYGYTF. As DNA, the CDR3 is TGTGCCAGCAGTTTAGTGTTGACAGCGGGAAACTATGGCTACACCTTC.

A few counts support this clonotype. The gene calls are TRBV28 and TRBJ2-7; 9 positions match TRBD1. The CDR3 has 14 amino acids. CDR1 and CDR2 (germline): MDHEN, SYDVKM. The V and J ends lost 8 bases and 2 bases, in that order; junction bases with no gene match: 7. For the CDR3, the DNA is TGTGCCAGCCAGCCGGGACAGGGTCCCTACGAGCAGTACTTC. Translating it yields CASQPGQGPYEQYF. The entire variable domain, with the rest obtained from reference TRBV28 and TRBJ2-7, is as follows: DVKVTQSSRYLVKRTGEKVFLECVQDMDHENMFWYRQDPGLGLRLIYFSYDVKMKEKGDIPEGYSVSREKKERFSLILESASTNQTSMYLCASQPGQGPYEQYFGPGTRLTVT.